This T cell receptor beta chain was observed in a study of long-term antiretroviral therapy in people with HIV. Study-wide findings and caveats: An increase in diversity followed ART, yet levels stayed below transplant donor controls.

Each donor provided at least one pre-ART PBMC sample and at least two post-ART PBMC samples. The CDR3 covers 14 residues. In germline, CDR1 is SGHNT, CDR2 YYREEE (reference sequence). The ends were cut back, 0 bases at V and 4 bases at J, with 8 bases in the middle. The assay used was immunoSEQ (version v3.0), run at survey level. Each sample aimed for roughly 40,000-50,000 sequenced T-cell genomes. This table comes from immunoSEQ multiplex PCR, and its TCRdb copy is limited to in-frame clones, with some not included. The top ten clones hold approximately 15% of a sample with roughly 14,000 clones, roughly 80% of them seen once. In regard to this clone: Its matching antigen is unknown.

The sequence derives from a woman between 35 and 50 years old with HIV. Sequencing was performed on unsorted PBMCs, taken 1.8 years before starting antiretroviral therapy. The chain links TRBV5-4 to TRBJ1-3; no definite D call. CDR3 nucleotide sequence: TGTGCCAGCAGCTTGGGTAACTTGGGAAACACCATATATTTT. Protein sequence: CASSLGNLGNTIYF.